This T cell receptor (beta chain) derives from a study of T cell repertoires in cytomegalovirus infection. Looking at the study overall: A matching HLA type, together with CMV infection, was signaled by public TCR beta signatures.

One entry per CDR3 protein, called by TCRdb with MiXCR from the reads. The table lists more than 650,000 distinct CDR3 sequences, under 40% of them singletons. Germline loops: CDR1 SGHRS, CDR2 YFSETQ. V gave up 4 bases and J gave up 10 bases, with 15 bases separating them. The CDR3 consists of 14 residues. This clonotype was seen a few times. The V call is TRBV5-1, the J call TRBJ1-6, with D possibly matching TRBD1 (5 bases). The sequence came from a human donor in good health (CMV status not recorded). Some clones in this sample may be carry-over from other donors' samples. Sample: PBMCs. CDR3: CASSTGLGKSPLHF. The CDR3 region has the DNA TGCGCCAGCAGCACAGGACTGGGAAAGTCACCCCTCCACTTT. Variable domain in full (rest from reference TRBV5-1 and TRBJ1-6): KAGVTQTPRYLIKTRGQQVTLSCSPISGHRSVSWYQQTPGQGLQFLFEYFSETQRNKGNFPGRFSGRQFSNSRSEMNVSTLELGDSALYLCASSTGLGKSPLHFGNGTRLTVT.